This section outlines one TCR beta chain sequence together with its context. The target antigen is unknown. The protocol was immunoSEQ multiplex PCR, while the TCRdb copy is restricted to in-frame clones and leaves out a portion. The data contain roughly 460,000 clones, roughly nine tenths of them singletons. The CDR3 consists of 13 residues. Trimming took off 8 bases at V and 2 bases at J, with 9 bases between the two ends. Germline V gene sequence: CDR1 MGHRA, CDR2 YSYEKL. This sample's treatment: some 19 received Ad26.COV2.S at low or high dose, single or two shots; 5 received placebo; per-sample allocation not given. On day 63 after the first injection, vaccine and placebo recipients gave samples. The study used a vaccine consisting of an Ad26 vector that expressed Wuhan-strain SARS-CoV-2 spike. This entry is derived from a study of Ad26.COV2.S vaccination and SARS-CoV-2 variants. Study at large: The study gave Ad26.COV2.S intramuscularly, once or twice 56 days apart. Study-level findings and limits: The placebo group had lower spike-specific TCR breadth than the vaccine recipients did.

The receptor was derived from a person aged 18-60 years who received the Ad26.COV2.S COVID-19 vaccine or a placebo. V gene TRBV4-1 combines with J gene TRBJ2-2; D not resolved. Source: peripheral blood, taken in a trial of Ad26.COV2.S vaccine versus placebo. The CDR3 DNA reads as TGCGCCAGCCTAGGAGAAAACACCGGGGAGCTGTTTTTT. It encodes CASLGENTGELFF.